This TCR beta chain is from a study of long-term antiretroviral therapy in people with HIV. General study results and limits: Clones with expansion before ART led the repertoire at all time points. Controls had broader CDR3 length ranges than HIV repertoires did.

Regarding this clone: Its antigen is unknown.

Sequencing relied on immunoSEQ assay v3.0, run at survey level. The assay was immunoSEQ multiplex PCR, and TCRdb's table has in-frame clones only and misses some. The sample carries approximately 12,000 clones, roughly 90% recorded once. This CDR3 is built from 15 residues. Germline V lookup: CDR1 ENHRY, CDR2 SYGVKD. V gave up 6 bases and J gave up 2 bases; unmatched junction bases: 6. The specimen comprised unsorted PBMCs, sampled 0.2 years before starting antiretroviral therapy. This rearrangement joins TRBV10-3 to TRBJ2-3; 9 nucleotides line up with TRBD1. The TCR comes from a woman in her forties with HIV. The CDR3 DNA follows: TGTGCCATCAGCTCCGGGACAGGGAACACAGATACGCAGTATTTT. The encoded protein is CAISSGTGNTDTQYF.